This TCR beta chain was captured in a study of CD8 T cells in ankylosing spondylitis. The study's findings and limits: Ankylosing spondylitis blood seemed to carry a telltale TCR beta motif made of several highly homologous variants. Several of the motif variants were reported before in synovial fluid and blood from reactive arthritis.

In regard to this clonotype: Its specificity is not known.

Library preparation for TCR beta used quantitative 5'-RACE with molecular barcodes. TCRdb called the 5' RACE reads again in MiXCR, with one record for every CDR3 protein. The sample lists 500,000 or so distinct CDR3 sequences, about 5.4% seen once, with roughly 3.5% in the top ten. CDR1 is SGDLS, CDR2 YYNGEE, per germline. The CDR3 totals 12 residues. The V and J ends lost 6 bases and 5 bases respectively, with 11 bases between them. The TCR was taken from a male donor with ankylosing spondylitis. Sequencing was performed on blood, either unsorted or a sorted T cell fraction (not recorded which). The rearrangement links TRBV9 to TRBJ2-5; D is ambiguous. The CDR3 loop reads CASNLNGETQYF. The CDR3 DNA reads as TGTGCCAGCAACCTAAACGGGGAGACCCAGTACTTC.